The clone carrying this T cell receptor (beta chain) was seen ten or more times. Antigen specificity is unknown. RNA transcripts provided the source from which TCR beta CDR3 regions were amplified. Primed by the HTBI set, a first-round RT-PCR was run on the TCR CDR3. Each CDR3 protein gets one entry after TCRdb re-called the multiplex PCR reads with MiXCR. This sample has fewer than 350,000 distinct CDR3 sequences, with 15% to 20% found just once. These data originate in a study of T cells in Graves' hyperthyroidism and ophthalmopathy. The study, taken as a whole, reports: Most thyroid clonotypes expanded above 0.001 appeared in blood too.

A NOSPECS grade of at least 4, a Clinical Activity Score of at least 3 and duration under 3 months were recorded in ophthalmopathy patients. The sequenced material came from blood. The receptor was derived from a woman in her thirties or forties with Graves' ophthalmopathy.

CDR3 amino acids: CASSFPGQGVGITEAFF. CDR3 in DNA: TGTGCCAGCAGCTTTCCAGGACAGGGTGTTGGTATCACTGAAGCTTTCTTT. The genes are TRBV11-3 and TRBJ1-1; 8 bases are shared with TRBD1. The junction had 13 bases not matched to a gene; V was cut back by 3 bases and J by 4 bases. Germline loops: CDR1 SGHNT, CDR2 YENEEA. The CDR3 consists of 17 residues.